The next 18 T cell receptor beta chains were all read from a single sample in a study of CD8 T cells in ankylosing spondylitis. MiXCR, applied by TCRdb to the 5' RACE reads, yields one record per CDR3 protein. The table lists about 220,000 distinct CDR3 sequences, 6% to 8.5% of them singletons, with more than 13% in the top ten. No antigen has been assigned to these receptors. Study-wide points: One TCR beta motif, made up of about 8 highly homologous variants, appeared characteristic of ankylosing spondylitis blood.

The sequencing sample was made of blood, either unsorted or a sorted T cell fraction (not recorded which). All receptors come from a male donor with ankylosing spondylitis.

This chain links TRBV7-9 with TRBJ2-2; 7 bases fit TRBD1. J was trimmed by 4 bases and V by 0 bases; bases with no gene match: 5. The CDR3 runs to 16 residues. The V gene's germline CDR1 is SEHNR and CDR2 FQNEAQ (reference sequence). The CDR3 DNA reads TGTGCCAGCAGCTTAGCCCCGGGACAGCCCACCGGGGAGCTGTTTTTT. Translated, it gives CASSLAPGQPTGELFF.

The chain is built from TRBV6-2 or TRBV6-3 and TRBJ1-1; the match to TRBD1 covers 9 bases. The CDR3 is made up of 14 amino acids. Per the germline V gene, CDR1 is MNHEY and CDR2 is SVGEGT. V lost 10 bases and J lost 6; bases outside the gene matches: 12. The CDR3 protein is CATQRDRVIAEAFF. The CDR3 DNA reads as TGTGCCACCCAAAGGGACAGGGTGATCGCTGAAGCTTTCTTT.

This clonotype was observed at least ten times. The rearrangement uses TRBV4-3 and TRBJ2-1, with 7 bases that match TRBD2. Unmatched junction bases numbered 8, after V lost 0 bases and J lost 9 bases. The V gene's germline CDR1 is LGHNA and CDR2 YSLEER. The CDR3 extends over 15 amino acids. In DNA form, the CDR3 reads TGCGCCAGCAGCCAAGAGGGGGGGGAGATGATTGAGCAGTTCTTC. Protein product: CASSQEGGEMIEQFF.

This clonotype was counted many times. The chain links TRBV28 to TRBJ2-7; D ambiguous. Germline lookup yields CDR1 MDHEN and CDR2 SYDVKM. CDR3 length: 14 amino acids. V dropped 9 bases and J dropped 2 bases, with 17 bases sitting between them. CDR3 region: CASTSGPRTYEQYF. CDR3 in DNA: TGTGCCAGTACCTCTGGGCCGAGGACCTACGAGCAGTACTTC.

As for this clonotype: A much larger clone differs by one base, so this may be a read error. The CDR3 loop reads CASSGWTSSYQPQHF. As DNA, the CDR3 is TGTGCCAGCAGTGGCTGGACGAGTAGCTATCAGCCCCAGCATTTT. The V call is TRBV2, the J call TRBJ1-5, with D unclear. This CDR3 spans 15 amino acids. Germline CDR1 reads SNHLY; CDR2 reads FYNNEI.

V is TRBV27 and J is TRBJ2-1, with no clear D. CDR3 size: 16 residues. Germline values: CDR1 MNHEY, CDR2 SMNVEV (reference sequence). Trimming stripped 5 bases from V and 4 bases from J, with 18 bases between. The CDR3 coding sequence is TGTGCCAGCAGTCCAAAATCTGGGGTCCTTTACAATGAGCAGTTCTTC. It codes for CASSPKSGVLYNEQFF.

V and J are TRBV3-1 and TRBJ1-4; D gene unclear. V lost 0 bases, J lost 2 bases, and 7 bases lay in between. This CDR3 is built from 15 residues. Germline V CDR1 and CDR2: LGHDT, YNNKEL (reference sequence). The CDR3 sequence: CASSQDDVTNEKLFF. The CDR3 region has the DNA TGTGCCAGCAGCCAAGACGACGTCACTAATGAAAAACTGTTTTTT.

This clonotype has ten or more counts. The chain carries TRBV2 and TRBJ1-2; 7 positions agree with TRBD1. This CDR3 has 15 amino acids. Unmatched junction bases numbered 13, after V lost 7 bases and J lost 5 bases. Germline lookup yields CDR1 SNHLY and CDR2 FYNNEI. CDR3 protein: CASTNLGTAPYGYTF. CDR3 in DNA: TGTGCCAGCACAAATTTAGGGACAGCACCTTATGGCTACACCTTC. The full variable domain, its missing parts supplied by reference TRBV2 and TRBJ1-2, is EPEVTQTPSHQVTQMGQEVILRCVPISNHLYFYWYRQILGQKVEFLVSFYNNEISEKSEIFDDQFSVERPDGSNFTLKIRSTKLEDSAMYFCASTNLGTAPYGYTFGSGTRLTVV.

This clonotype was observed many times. The CDR3 region has the DNA TGTGCCAGCAGCTTGGTTCAGGGGGCGGTTTCCTACGAGCAGTACTTC. Translation: CASSLVQGAVSYEQYF. This sequence joins TRBV5-6 and TRBJ2-7; 8 bases map to TRBD1. CDR1 SGHDT and CDR2 YYEEEE come from the germline V gene. CDR3 size: 16 residues. Trimming took 0 bases from V and 1 from J; bases not matched to a gene: 6.

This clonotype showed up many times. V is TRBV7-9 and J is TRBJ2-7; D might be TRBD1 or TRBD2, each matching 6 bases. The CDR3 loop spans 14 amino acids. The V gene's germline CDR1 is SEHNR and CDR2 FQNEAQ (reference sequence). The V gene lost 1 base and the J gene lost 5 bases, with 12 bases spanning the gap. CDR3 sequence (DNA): TGTGCCAGCAGCTTAGAGGGGGGACTCGACGAGCAGTACTTC. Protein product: CASSLEGGLDEQYF.

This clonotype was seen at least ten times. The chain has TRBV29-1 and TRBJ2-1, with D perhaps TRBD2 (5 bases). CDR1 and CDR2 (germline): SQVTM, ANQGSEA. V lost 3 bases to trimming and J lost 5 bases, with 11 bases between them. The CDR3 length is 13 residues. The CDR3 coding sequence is TGCAGCGTTGATGACGGACTGAACAATGAGCAGTTCTTC. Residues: CSVDDGLNNEQFF.

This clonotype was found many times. The chain's CDR3 is CSANAWTEINYGYTF. The CDR3, as DNA: TGCAGTGCTAATGCCTGGACGGAAATAAACTATGGCTACACCTTC. This chain links TRBV20-1 with TRBJ1-2; D is undetermined. The CDR3 consists of 15 residues. The germline V gene has CDR1 DFQATT and CDR2 SNEGSKA (reference sequence). The V gene lost 4 bases and the J gene lost 2 bases, with 17 bases spanning the gap.

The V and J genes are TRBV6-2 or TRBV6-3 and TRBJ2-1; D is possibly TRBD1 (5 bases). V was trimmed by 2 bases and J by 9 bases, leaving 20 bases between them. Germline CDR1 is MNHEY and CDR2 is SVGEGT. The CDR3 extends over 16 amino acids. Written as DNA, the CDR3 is TGTGCCAGCAGTTACAGGGTAGCAGGGATTTATAGTGAGCAGTTCTTC. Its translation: CASSYRVAGIYSEQFF.

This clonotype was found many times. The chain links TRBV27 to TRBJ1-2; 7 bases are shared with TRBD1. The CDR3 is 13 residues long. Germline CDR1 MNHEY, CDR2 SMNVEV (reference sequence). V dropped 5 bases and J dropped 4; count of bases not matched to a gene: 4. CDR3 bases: TGTGCCAGCAGTCCGGGACAGTCCTATGGCTACACCTTC. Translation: CASSPGQSYGYTF.

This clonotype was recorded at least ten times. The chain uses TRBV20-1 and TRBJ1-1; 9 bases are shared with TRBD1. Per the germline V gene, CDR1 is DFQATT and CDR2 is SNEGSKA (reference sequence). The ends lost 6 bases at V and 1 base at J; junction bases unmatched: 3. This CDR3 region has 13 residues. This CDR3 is CSAKTGGNTEAFF. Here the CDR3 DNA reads TGCAGTGCCAAGACAGGGGGGAACACTGAAGCTTTCTTT.

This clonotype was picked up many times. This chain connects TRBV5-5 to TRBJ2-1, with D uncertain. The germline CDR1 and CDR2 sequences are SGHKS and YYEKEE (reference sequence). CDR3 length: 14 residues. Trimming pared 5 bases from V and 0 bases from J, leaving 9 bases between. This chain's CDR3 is CASRLQSSYNEQFF. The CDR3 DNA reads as TGTGCCAGCAGATTACAGAGCTCCTACAATGAGCAGTTCTTC.

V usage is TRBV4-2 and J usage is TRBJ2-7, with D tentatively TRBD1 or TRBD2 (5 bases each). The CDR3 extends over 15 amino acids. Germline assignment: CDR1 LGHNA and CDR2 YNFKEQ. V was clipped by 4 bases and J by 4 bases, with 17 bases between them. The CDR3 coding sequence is TGTGCCAGCAGCCCCCAGCCCCTCAGGGAGTACGAGCAGTACTTC. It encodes CASSPQPLREYEQYF.

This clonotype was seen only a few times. In DNA form, the CDR3 reads TGTGCCAGCAGTGAGGGGACAGTCACTGAAGCTTTCTTT. Its protein product is CASSEGTVTEAFF. This sequence joins TRBV11-3 and TRBJ1-1; the match to TRBD1 covers 7 bases. The germline CDR1 and CDR2 sequences are SGHNT and YENEEA. V lost 6 bases to trimming and J lost 4 bases; unmatched junction nucleotides: 5. CDR3 length: 13 residues.